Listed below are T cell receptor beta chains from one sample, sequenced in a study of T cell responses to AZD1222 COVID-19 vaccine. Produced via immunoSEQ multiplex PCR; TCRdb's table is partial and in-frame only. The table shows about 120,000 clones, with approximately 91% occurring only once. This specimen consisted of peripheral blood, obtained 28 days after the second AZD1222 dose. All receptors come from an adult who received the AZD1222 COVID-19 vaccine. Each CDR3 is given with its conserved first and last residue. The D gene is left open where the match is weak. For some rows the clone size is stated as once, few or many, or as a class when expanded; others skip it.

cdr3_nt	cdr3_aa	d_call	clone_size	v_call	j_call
TGCGCCAGCAAGCACATGTCAGCGGGGAGAGCAGATACGCAGTATTTT	CASKHMSAGRADTQYF	TRBD2	NA	TRBV5-1	TRBJ2-3
TGTGCCAGCAGCTTACAGGACAGGGTTGGCAATTCACCCCTCCACTTT	CASSLQDRVGNSPLHF	TRBD1	NA	TRBV9	TRBJ1-6
TGTGCCAGCAGCGTAGAAGACGTTTATACGCAGTATTTT	CASSVEDVYTQYF	NA	once	TRBV9	TRBJ2-3
TGCAGTGCCGGACGCAGAAACACCATATATTTT	CSAGRRNTIYF	NA	NA	TRBV20-1	TRBJ1-3
TGTGCCAGCAGCCAATCAGGTGCCCAAGAGACCCAGTACTTC	CASSQSGAQETQYF	NA	NA	TRBV11-1	TRBJ2-5
TGTGCCAGCAGGCCGGGACTAGCGGGAGTCGAGCAGTACTTC	CASRPGLAGVEQYF	TRBD2	NA	TRBV6-6	TRBJ2-7
TGTGCCAGCAGGAAGGGCAGGCTGAACTATGGCTACACCTTC	CASRKGRLNYGYTF	NA	NA	TRBV7-9	TRBJ1-2
TGTGCCACCCTAGGGAATGAGCAGTTCTTC	CATLGNEQFF	NA	once	TRBV19	TRBJ2-1
TGCGCCAGCAGCCTGGAAGGGACCGCCTTAGGATCACCCCTCCACTTT	CASSLEGTALGSPLHF	NA	NA	TRBV5-1	TRBJ1-6
TGCAGTGCGGGCCGGAGTGAGCAGTTCTTC	CSAGRSEQFF	NA	NA	TRBV20-1	TRBJ2-1
TGTGCCAGCTCCTCGGACCGAGTCAATGAGCAGTTCTTC	CASSSDRVNEQFF	NA	NA	TRBV18	TRBJ2-1
TGCAGTGCTAGACGTGAAAAACTGTTTTTT	CSARREKLFF	NA	NA	TRBV20-1	TRBJ1-4
TGTGCCACCAGCAGAGATCGGGCAAGGACTAGCATCGAGACCCAGTACTTC	CATSRDRARTSIETQYF	TRBD2	NA	TRBV15	TRBJ2-5
TGTGCCAGTAGTCTATTAGACAGCCGCAATCAGCCCCAGCATTTT	CASSLLDSRNQPQHF	NA	few	TRBV19	TRBJ1-5
TGCGCCAGCAGCCAAGTGTCTAGCGGGAGAGTCTATGAGCAGTTCTTC	CASSQVSSGRVYEQFF	TRBD2	NA	TRBV4-1	TRBJ2-1
TGCGCCAGCAGCCAAGATCAAGCGGGAGGGAGGTACGAGCAGTACTTC	CASSQDQAGGRYEQYF	TRBD2	NA	TRBV4-1	TRBJ2-7
TGTGCCAGCAGTTTGAGCATCGTAGGCCAGCCCCAGCATTTT	CASSLSIVGQPQHF	NA	NA	TRBV28	TRBJ1-5
TGCGCCAGCAGCTTGGAAAGGGGGTACCAGGGCTACACCTTC	CASSLERGYQGYTF	NA	NA	TRBV5-1	TRBJ1-2
TGTGCCAGCAGCGCGGGACTGCCCAGCTCCTATAATTCACCCCTCCACTTT	CASSAGLPSSYNSPLHF	NA	NA	TRBV9	TRBJ1-6
TGTGCCAGCAGCGTAGAGGATCGACAGACCTCTGGAAACACCATATATTTT	CASSVEDRQTSGNTIYF	NA	NA	TRBV9	TRBJ1-3
TGTGCCAGCAGCCAAGAATGGGGGGCTGGGGGAAACACTGAAGCTTTCTTT	CASSQEWGAGGNTEAFF	NA	NA	TRBV3-1/TRBV3-2	TRBJ1-1
TGTGCCAGCAGCTTAATCAGGGGTCGAAAAAATGAGCAGTTCTTC	CASSLIRGRKNEQFF	NA	few	TRBV7-3	TRBJ2-1
TGCGCCAGCAGCTTGGGGCCGTACAATGAGCAGTTCTTC	CASSLGPYNEQFF	NA	NA	TRBV5-1	TRBJ2-1
TGTGCCAGCAGTCTTCCGGGACCCCTTACCGGGGAGCTGTTTTTT	CASSLPGPLTGELFF	NA	NA	TRBV27	TRBJ2-2
TGTGCCACCAGTGATTCCAACAGGGATGAAGCTTTCTTT	CATSDSNRDEAFF	NA	NA	TRBV24-1	TRBJ1-1
TGTGCCAGCAAGCAGAGAGGACCCTCGTATCCGCGGGAAAAACTGTTTTTT	CASKQRGPSYPREKLFF	NA	NA	TRBV4-2	TRBJ1-4
TGTGCCAGCTCACCACCCAATAGCGGAGACACCTACGAGCAGTACTTC	CASSPPNSGDTYEQYF	NA	NA	TRBV18	TRBJ2-7
TGTGCCAGCAGTTACATGGGGGCAGATCCTTTTCTTACGCAGTATTTT	CASSYMGADPFLTQYF	NA	NA	TRBV6-5	TRBJ2-3
TGTGCCAGCAGTTTAGGGATCCTCCAGCAAGAGACCCAGTACTTC	CASSLGILQQETQYF	NA	NA	TRBV28	TRBJ2-5
TGTGCCAGCAGCTCTCCCGACTCTGGAAACACCATATATTTT	CASSSPDSGNTIYF	NA	NA	TRBV11-2	TRBJ1-3